The 24 T cell receptor beta chains below come from one sample, sequenced in a study of OX40 agonist ivuxolimab in advanced cancers. Sequenced by immunoSEQ multiplex PCR; TCRdb stores in-frame clones only, minus some. Of about 71,000 clones listed, around 94% are singletons. The material was CD4+ or CD8+ T cells sorted from blood, obtained in a trial of the OX40 agonist ivuxolimab. The receptor source for this set is an adult with an advanced solid tumor such as melanoma, head and neck, liver or kidney cancer.

The CDR3, as DNA: TGTGCCAGCAGTGAAGGGCCGGGAAGACTCTACGAGCAGTACTTC. Translating gives CASSEGPGRLYEQYF. The rearrangement uses TRBV6-1 and TRBJ2-7, with a tentative D call TRBD2 (5 bases). In germline, CDR1 is MNHNS, CDR2 SASEGT. V lost 1 base to trimming and J lost 3 bases, with 13 bases between them. The CDR3 is 15 residues long.

V and J are TRBV7-9 and TRBJ2-1, with 10 positions matching TRBD2. With 3 bases clipped from V and 0 bases from J, the junction kept 2 bases outside the gene matches. Germline V gives CDR1 SEHNR, CDR2 FQNEAQ (reference sequence). The CDR3 length is 16 residues. The DNA of the CDR3 is TGTGCCAGCAGCTTGGTAGCGGGGGGCTCCTACAATGAGCAGTTCTTC. It codes for CASSLVAGGSYNEQFF.

The gene calls are TRBV5-8 and TRBJ1-3, with unresolved D. CDR1 is SGHTS, CDR2 YDEGEE, per germline. This CDR3 has 15 residues. Trimming removed 0 bases at V and 0 bases at J, with 7 bases between. This chain's CDR3 is CASSLAPSSGNTIYF. CDR3 nucleotides: TGTGCCAGCAGCTTGGCCCCCTCCTCTGGAAACACCATATATTTT.

A single count supports this clone. CDR3 residues: CASSQDGQGRTDTQYF. CDR3 DNA: TGCGCCAGCAGCCAAGACGGGCAGGGTCGCACAGATACGCAGTATTTT. The V and J genes are TRBV4-3 and TRBJ2-3; TRBD1 might be the D (5 bases). The germline V gene encodes CDR1 LGHNA and CDR2 YSLEER. Trimming left V 0 bases short and J 1 base short, with 11 bases between. The CDR3 contains 16 residues.

The chain uses TRBV14 and TRBJ2-7; D possibly uses TRBD1 or TRBD2 (5 bases each). Germline CDR1 SGHDN, CDR2 FVKESK. V was cut by 4 bases and J by 4 bases, with 11 bases left in between. The CDR3 is 13 residues long. DNA for the CDR3: TGTGCCAGCAGCCGGGACGGATATTACGAGCAGTACTTC. Translating it yields CASSRDGYYEQYF.

The gene calls are TRBV6-6 and TRBJ1-4, with D perhaps matching TRBD1 (5 bases). CDR3 length equals 12 residues. V was clipped by 5 bases and J by 8 bases, with 9 bases between them. Germline lookup yields CDR1 MNHNY and CDR2 SVGAGI (reference sequence). CDR3 sequence reads: CASSPGGEKLFF. CDR3 nucleotides: TGTGCCAGCAGTCCCGGGGGGGAAAAACTGTTTTTT.

This clone was seen once. The chain uses TRBV11-3 and TRBJ2-3; 11 nucleotides match TRBD2. J lost 9 bases, V lost 5 bases, and 7 bases had no gene match. The CDR3 consists of 14 residues. Germline CDR1 is SGHNT and CDR2 is YENEEA. CDR3 in amino acids: CASSRSGGAGTQYF. CDR3 in DNA: TGTGCCAGCAGCCGTAGCGGGGGGGCCGGGACGCAGTATTTT.

Notes on this clone: Other DNA sequences in the sample encode the same CDR3. The chain is built from TRBV19 and TRBJ1-1; D gene uncertain. CDR3 length: 13 residues. V lost 3 bases to trimming and J lost 0 bases, with 5 bases between them. Germline CDR1 LNHDA, CDR2 SQIVND (reference sequence). CDR3 sequence reads: CASSIGVNTEAFF. CDR3 sequence (DNA): TGTGCCAGTAGTATTGGAGTGAACACTGAAGCTTTCTTT.

The V gene is TRBV19, the J gene TRBJ2-3; D possibly corresponds to TRBD1 (5 bases). CDR1 and CDR2 (germline): LNHDA, SQIVND (reference sequence). The CDR3 contains 15 residues. V lost 5 bases and J 1 base, leaving 13 bases between the germline ends. CDR3 in amino acids: CASSLGVGGTDTQYF. CDR3 DNA: TGTGCCAGTAGTTTAGGGGTAGGGGGCACAGATACGCAGTATTTT.

The CDR3 is CASTPGGAAQETQYF. Here the CDR3 DNA reads TGTGCCAGCACCCCCGGGGGGGCAGCCCAAGAGACCCAGTACTTC. This rearrangement joins TRBV2 to TRBJ2-5, with 8 bases identical to TRBD2. V trimming: 7 bases; J trimming: 1 base; junction bases outside the gene matches: 8. CDR3 length: 15 residues. Germline CDR1 reads SNHLY; CDR2 reads FYNNEI.

The chain recombines TRBV29-1 with TRBJ2-7; D is possibly TRBD1 (6 bases). Germline values: CDR1 SQVTM, CDR2 ANQGSEA. This CDR3 contains 15 residues. The V gene lost 0 bases and the J gene lost 1 base, with 13 bases spanning the gap. DNA for the CDR3: TGCAGCGTTGAAGATAGGGTGGACAGTTCCTACGAGCAGTACTTC. As protein: CSVEDRVDSSYEQYF.

This clone was seen a single time. The chain recombines TRBV5-1 with TRBJ2-7; D is uncertain. CDR3 length: 14 residues. Trimming pared 0 bases from V and 3 bases from J, leaving 10 bases between. Germline-derived CDR1 and CDR2 are SGHRS and YFSETQ. The CDR3 DNA sequence: TGCGCCAGCAGCTTGGATCAGGCGTACTACGAGCAGTACTTC. This codes for CASSLDQAYYEQYF.

CDR3 DNA: TGCGCCAGCAGCCAGAGGACTAGCGGGAGCTACGAGCAGTACTTC. It is translated as CASSQRTSGSYEQYF. The J gene is TRBJ2-7, the V gene TRBV4-1; 13 nucleotides match TRBD2. V shed 3 bases and J 3 bases; nucleotides not matched to a gene: 2. Per the germline V gene, CDR1 is MGHRA and CDR2 is YSYEKL. CDR3 size: 15 residues.

The gene calls are TRBV27 and TRBJ2-7, with 9 nucleotides matching TRBD1. CDR3 length: 16 residues. CDR1 is MNHEY, CDR2 SMNVEV, per germline (reference sequence). J lost 5 bases, V lost 4 bases, and 12 bases had no gene match. The chain's CDR3 is CASSSYMGQGNDEQYF. DNA of the CDR3: TGTGCCAGCAGTTCCTACATGGGACAGGGTAATGACGAGCAGTACTTC.

The rearrangement links TRBV7-3 to TRBJ2-1, with TRBD2 identical over 10 bases. The germline CDR1 and CDR2 sequences are SGHTA and FQGTGA. The J segment lost 8 bases and the V segment lost 5 bases, leaving 9 bases of the junction unmatched. The CDR3 is 15 amino acids. The DNA of the CDR3 is TGTGCCAGCAGCCCAAGCGGGAGGGCCCGGGATGAGCAGTTCTTC. Amino acid sequence: CASSPSGRARDEQFF.

The chain joins TRBV4-3 to TRBJ1-2; a possible D gene is TRBD1 (5 bases). V was pared by 1 base and J by 8 bases, with 11 bases between. This CDR3 is 13 amino acids long. Germline V gene data show CDR1 as LGHNA and CDR2 as YSLEER. The CDR3 sequence is CASSQGREWGYTF. The CDR3 DNA reads TGCGCCAGCAGCCAAGGCAGGGAATGGGGCTACACCTTC.

The chain joins TRBV15 to TRBJ1-2; D is unresolved. This CDR3 comprises 16 residues. V was trimmed by 3 bases and J by 3 bases, leaving 17 bases between them. CDR1 is LNHNV and CDR2 is YYDKDF in the germline V gene (reference sequence). DNA for the CDR3: TGTGCCACCAGCAGCACCTCGGAGGGCAACTACTATGGCTACACCTTC. Its translation: CATSSTSEGNYYGYTF. Filled out from reference TRBV15 and TRBJ1-2, the complete variable domain reads DAMVIQNPRYQVTQFGKPVTLSCSQTLNHNVMYWYQQKSSQAPKLLFHYYDKDFNNEADTPDNFQSRRPNTSFCFLDIRSPGLGDTAMYLCATSSTSEGNYYGYTFGSGTRLTVV.

The chain joins TRBV6-6 to TRBJ1-1; D gene uncertain. CDR1 is MNHNY and CDR2 is SVGAGI in the germline V gene (reference sequence). There are 11 residues in the CDR3. With 0 bases removed from V and 7 bases from J, the gap between germline ends came to 3 bases. CDR3 coding DNA: TGTGCCAGCAGTTACTCGGGTGAAGCTTTCTTT. The encoded protein is CASSYSGEAFF.

The rearrangement uses TRBV6-5 and TRBJ2-1, with D possibly being TRBD2 (7 bases). The V and J ends lost 2 bases and 0 bases respectively, with 11 bases between them. From germline, CDR1 is MNHEY and CDR2 SVGAGI. The length of the CDR3 is 16 residues. This chain's CDR3 is CASSYRAGASYNEQFF. The CDR3 bases are TGTGCCAGCAGTTACCGCGCGGGGGCCTCCTACAATGAGCAGTTCTTC.

The chain joins TRBV9 to TRBJ2-1; no definite D call. The CDR3 has 10 amino acids. Germline V CDR1 and CDR2: SGDLS, YYNGEE. Trimming pared 4 bases from V and 8 bases from J, leaving 4 bases between. This CDR3 reads CASSPHEQFF. In DNA, the CDR3 is TGTGCCAGCAGCCCCCATGAGCAGTTCTTC. Based on the CDR3 plus reference TRBV9 and TRBJ2-1, the full variable domain is DSGVTQTPKHLITATGQRVTLRCSPRSGDLSVYWYQQSLDQGLQFLIQYYNGEERAKGNILERFSAQQFPDLHSELNLSSLELGDSALYFCASSPHEQFFGPGTRLTVL.

The chain links TRBV5-4 to TRBJ2-1, with 8 positions matching TRBD2. CDR1 and CDR2 (germline): SGHNT, YYREEE (reference sequence). The CDR3 contains 13 residues. Trimming at V came to 3 bases and at J to 8 bases, leaving 4 bases not matched to a gene. The DNA for the CDR3 is TGTGCCAGCAGCTCGGCCGGGAGGGATGAGCAGTTCTTC. Protein product: CASSSAGRDEQFF.

This chain joins TRBV19 and TRBJ1-2; D is perhaps TRBD1 (6 bases). The germline V gene has CDR1 LNHDA and CDR2 SQIVND (reference sequence). This CDR3 contains 15 residues. V was cut by 4 bases and J by 2 bases, with 14 bases left in between. This chain's CDR3 is CASSNETGTNYGYTF. CDR3 nucleotide sequence: TGTGCCAGTAGTAATGAGACAGGAACAAACTATGGCTACACCTTC. Complete variable domain (other parts from reference TRBV19 and TRBJ1-2): DGGITQSPKYLFRKEGQNVTLSCEQNLNHDAMYWYRQDPGQGLRLIYYSQIVNDFQKGDIAEGYSVSREKKESFPLTVTSAQKNPTAFYLCASSNETGTNYGYTFGSGTRLTVV.

This clone has just a few counts. The chain combines TRBV19 with TRBJ1-6, with D perhaps TRBD1 (6 bases). V lost 7 bases, J lost 10 bases, and 11 bases lay in between. The length of the CDR3 is 12 residues. Germline assignment: CDR1 LNHDA and CDR2 SQIVND (reference sequence). In DNA form, the CDR3 reads TGTGCCAGTAAGGAGGGGGGGTCACCCCTCCACTTT. The encoded protein is CASKEGGSPLHF.

The chain links TRBV4-3 to TRBJ2-2; D is possibly TRBD1 or TRBD2 (5 bases each). CDR1 LGHNA and CDR2 YSLEER come from the germline V gene. The ends were cut back, 4 bases at V and 6 bases at J, with 18 bases in the middle. CDR3 length: 16 residues. CDR3 sequence reads: CASSRDPGRFSGELFF. In DNA form, the CDR3 reads TGCGCCAGCAGCCGTGACCCGGGACGGTTTTCCGGGGAGCTGTTTTTT.